The TCR beta chain under discussion was sequenced for a study of cytomegalovirus exposure and HLA in healthy donors (dated by TCRdb to the late 2010s). About the study as a whole: An earlier analysis of some 620 of the donors reported under 300 Gb of sequence data and 95 million to 130 million unique TCR beta sequences obtained from approximately 180 million T cells. Approximately 300 gigabases of sequencing data and approximately 84 million unique TCR sequences were included in an early release covering several hundred HLA-typed donors. Among the roughly 430 genotyped donors, 75% to 90% belonged to the genetic ancestry cluster associated with self-reported Caucasian donors. The study was designed to test whether signatures of past pathogen exposure could be identified by cataloging public T cell receptors. The study profiled the T cell repertoires of some 610 subjects by immunosequencing and related them to cytomegalovirus serostatus. In addition to the first cohort of around 670 subjects, a separate validation cohort of 120 different subjects was used. To predict cytomegalovirus infection status, the study brought together high-throughput TCR immunosequencing, statistical association of individual TCRs with disease status, and machine learning. To study patterns of TCR occurrence, a later analysis re-analyzed previously published TCR beta repertoires from 700 or so donors and added high-resolution HLA genotyping. In the later analysis, no new phenotypic data were used to find candidate immune exposures; instead, reliance was placed on TCR beta sequences and their occurrence across donors. An earlier analysis of more than 450 of the donors used high-throughput TCR beta sequencing to judge whether each TCR beta V gene segment behaved as functional or pseudogenic. Alongside the repertoire data, information on donor age, sex, ethnicity and CMV serostatus was compiled. A later genetic analysis used genome-wide SNP genotypes for about 55% of the 666 donors, treating that subset as a discovery cohort. Every repertoire in the discovery cohort had been generated on one and the same sequencing platform. HLA typing included class I and class II loci at four-digit resolution. Typing coverage differed by locus: A, B, C, DRB1 and DQB1 were typed in roughly 620-630 donors, DQA1 in approximately 520, DPA1 in 600 to 610, and DPB1 in 400 to 490. Because of strong linkage in the cohort, 4 to 6 DR-DQ haplotypes were treated as single units for association and clustering. Among roughly 400 genotyped donors of the cohort, an average of approximately 240,000 unique TCR beta nucleotide sequences was sequenced per donor, of which about 18% were non-productive.

On the study overall, not on this receptor specifically: A later genetic analysis associated a missense DCLRE1C variant with V-gene and J-gene trimming of TCR beta chains, and an independent cohort replicated the association. Because the 87-base-pair reads could not distinguish some IMGT-functional V segments, including TRBV6-2 and TRBV6-3, those segments were excluded. Sequencing depth was assumed to be roughly uniform across donors in the presence/absence analyses, though that assumption may not hold. Because HLA typing was unavailable for some donors at each locus, only the typed subset was used in association tests. According to a later genetic analysis, donors in an Asian-associated ancestry cluster had fewer N-insertions in productive TCRs than the approximately 670-donor mean. Assigning TCR associations to individual alleles was difficult when HLA alleles, especially DR and DQ, strongly co-occurred. The classifier was reported to diagnose cytomegalovirus status with high specificity and sensitivity in both the original cohort and the validation cohort. This cohort had only TCR beta chains sequenced, and the lack of alpha or paired-chain data limited which features could be detected. According to a later analysis, TCR association rates differed among HLA loci, with DRB1 alleles showing the most associated TCRs and HLA-C alleles showing the fewest. In a later analysis, HLA-associated TCR beta chains were found to be more clonally expanded and to have lower generation probabilities than equally common non-associated chains. CMV serostatus was the only immune exposure information available for the cohort. The study listed approximately 150 TCR beta chains as associated with cytomegalovirus. While some public TCRs were present in many individuals, most TCR sequences turned up only very rarely across donors. A few of the identified cytomegalovirus-associated TCR beta chains were confirmed in vitro to be specific for cytomegalovirus antigens. At a false discovery rate of 0.05, a later analysis linked around 15,000 TCR beta sequences to specific HLA alleles. The earlier analysis of fewer than 750 of the donors excluded some 16 rarely observed V segments, including chromosome 9 orphons, because counts were too low. A later analysis found that most CMV-associated TCR beta chains appeared HLA-restricted, with HLA associations seemingly driven largely by CMV exposure. The authors suggested that the approach could potentially be generalized to other disease states and immunological phenotypes. A further reported finding was that TCR beta sequences accurately predicted the HLA-A and HLA-B alleles for most subjects in the first cohort. A later analysis reported that several top co-occurrence clusters appeared linked to parvovirus B19, influenza, CMV and Epstein-Barr virus. A cluster of highly shared sequence variants was judged likely to be a technical artifact of the sequencing pipeline. In an earlier analysis of about 600 of the donors, most TCR beta V segments appeared in productive rearrangements about 87% or about 30% of the time, broadly matching IMGT annotations. Linkage disequilibrium might explain the correlated functional status among segregating V segments, but an unknown experimental factor could not be excluded.

Receptors were amplified or captured by the immunoSEQ multiplex PCR assay. The multiplex PCR relied on a mix of 60 forward primers for TCR Vbeta segments and 13 reverse primers for TCR Jbeta segments. The CDR3 region of rearranged TCR beta genes was amplified from genomic DNA with a multiplex PCR assay. The Illumina HiSeq System was used to sequence the amplified TCR beta libraries as 87-base-pair reads. Regarding the original processing steps: A later analysis tallied around 80 million unique TCR beta chains across the 600 to 700 repertoires, and approximately 12 million of those chains were shared by two or more donors. Raw reads were error-corrected and collapsed into unique sequences with a nearest-neighbor algorithm that merged closely related sequences to remove PCR and sequencing errors. To assign V, D and J gene segments, CDR3 sequences were aligned to IMGT reference sequences. Each retained sequence needed at least a six-nucleotide match to both a V gene segment and a J gene segment. A rearrangement counted as productive if the CDR3 had no stop codons and remained in frame with V and J, and every other rearrangement counted as non-productive. Following IMGT convention, CDR3 was defined as the stretch from the second conserved V-encoded cysteine to the conserved J-encoded phenylalanine. In an earlier analysis of approximately 500 of the donors, sequences lacking an unambiguous match to a single V gene segment were excluded. In an earlier analysis of 587 of the donors, V segments were called functional above 56.7% productive rearrangements and were called segregating when the between-donor standard deviation exceeded 5%. A statistical classification framework was developed to diagnose cytomegalovirus status using the catalog of TCR beta chain sequences. V and J gene assignment, in a later analysis, came from comparing TCR nucleotide sequences with IMGT/GENE-DB human TR gene sequences. Using the TCRdist pipeline, a later analysis assigned CDR3 sequences along with most-parsimonious VDJ recombination scenarios. A later analysis defined each TCR beta chain by its CDR3 amino acid sequence plus V-gene family, and excluded reads lacking a unique V-gene family. To address suspected cross-contamination and a sequencing artifact, a later analysis removed approximately 600 highly shared, low-generation-probability nucleotide sequences. In a later analysis, a clonal expansion index for each public chain was calculated from normalized within-repertoire ranks of inferred template counts. In a later analysis, generation probabilities were computed using a VDJ recombination model fitted to out-of-frame rearrangements, and the results were checked against IGoR. A later analysis scored TCR-TCR, TCR-HLA and TCR-CMV co-occurrence with hypergeometric tests, applying a repertoire-size bias correction to TCR pairs. In a later analysis, false discovery rates were estimated by permuting HLA or CMV assignments 20 times. In a later analysis, co-occurring TCRs were grouped with DBSCAN, and TCRdist sequence similarity was added when clustering was performed within HLA-allele-positive subsets. Repertoires with fewer than 30,000 or more than 120,000 public chains, plus five repertoires with anomalous nucleotide sharing, were excluded from co-occurrence clustering. TCRdb obtained this table from immuneACCESS and retained in-frame rearrangements with V and J assigned. These tables miss some clones; where compared with another copy, unresolved V genes account for less than half of the shortfall, and the remainder is unexplained. D and trimming come from the DNA, and the V and J calls and clone size come from that table. The sample profile shows some 150,000 clones; roughly 75% of them were found once. The ten top clones hold about 3.5% of the sample.

The cohort consisted of 600 to 700 healthy bone marrow donors. At the time of sampling, all cohort members were nominally healthy, though unrecorded immune exposures were likely present. The donor was CMV seronegative and belonged to the group of around 350 seronegative cohort members. A peripheral blood sample was collected from each donor, and TCR beta sequencing was performed on peripheral blood mononuclear cells. The Qiagen DNeasy Blood Extraction Kit was used to extract genomic DNA from the blood cell samples. CDR1 and CDR2 are drawn from the germline V gene: SGHTA, FQGNSA. V is reduced by 5 bases and J by 11 bases, leaving a spacing of 18 bases between them. The CDR3 has 13 amino acids, counting the end cysteine and phenylalanine. Only CDR3 DNA is held: 39 bases, read in frame from base 1. Turning to this clone: Its antigen is not yet known. No base qualities exist here, and no much larger clone lies one base off it.

What was sequenced was PBMCs. The sequence came from a middle-aged man in good health and CMV-seronegative. Rearrangement joined TRBV7-2 to TRBJ1-2, with no reliable assignment of the D segment. The DNA is TGTGCCAGCAGCAAAGATTTCGAGGGAGGTTACACCTTC. The translation is CASSKDFEGGYTF.